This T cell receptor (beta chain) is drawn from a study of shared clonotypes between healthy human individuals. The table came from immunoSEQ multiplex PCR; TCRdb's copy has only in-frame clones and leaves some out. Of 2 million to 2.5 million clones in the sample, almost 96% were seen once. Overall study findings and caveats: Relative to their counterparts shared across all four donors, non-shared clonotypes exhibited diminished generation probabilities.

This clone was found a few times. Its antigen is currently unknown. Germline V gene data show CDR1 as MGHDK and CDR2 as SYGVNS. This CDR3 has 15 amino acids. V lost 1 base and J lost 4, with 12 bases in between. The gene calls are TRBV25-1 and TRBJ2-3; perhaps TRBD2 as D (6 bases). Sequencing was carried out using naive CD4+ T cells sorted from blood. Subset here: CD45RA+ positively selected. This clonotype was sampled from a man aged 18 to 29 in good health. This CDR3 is CASSEWPSASDTQYF. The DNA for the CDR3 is TGTGCCAGCAGTGAATGGCCTAGCGCCTCAGATACGCAGTATTTT.